This T cell receptor (beta chain) emerged from a study of CD4+ T cells in melanoma. From germline, CDR1 is MDHEN and CDR2 SYDVKM. V dropped 5 bases and J dropped 4 bases, with 17 bases sitting between them. CDR3 length: 15 residues. Profiled with immunoSEQ multiplex PCR; TCRdb holds only in-frame clones, not every one. The data contain 9,900 or so clones, about 59% of them seen just once; the ten biggest clones take up 24%. The sequence was obtained from a human donor with melanoma. The sequenced sample was cells from a culture (not recorded whether cultured in vitro). J is TRBJ1-1 and V is TRBV28, with unresolved D. The chain's CDR3 is CASSPPFSLGTEAFF. Here the CDR3 DNA reads TGTGCCAGCAGTCCACCCTTTTCGTTGGGCACTGAAGCTTTCTTT.